One sample yielded the 10 T cell receptor beta chains listed below, sequenced in a study of blood T cell repertoires in COVID-19. Clones were read by immunoSEQ multiplex PCR, and TCRdb kept only the in-frame ones, dropping some. The data hold 55,000 to 65,000 clones, with 75% to 85% observed a single time. Source material: peripheral blood. The receptors originated from a woman aged 55 to 70 with acute or convalescent COVID-19.

In nucleotides, the CDR3 is TGCGCCAGCAGCGTGAGCGGGGGGCCCAATGAGCAGTTCTTC. Translated, it gives CASSVSGGPNEQFF. The rearrangement joins TRBV5-1 to TRBJ2-1, with TRBD2 identical over 9 bases. The V and J ends lost 4 bases and 6 bases, in that order; junction bases with no gene match: 5. Germline V gives CDR1 SGHRS, CDR2 YFSETQ. This CDR3 is built from 14 residues.

This chain links TRBV10-3 with TRBJ1-2; a possible D gene is TRBD1 (5 bases). V was pared by 5 bases and J by 8 bases, with 21 bases between. The CDR3 is 15 residues long. Germline V CDR1 and CDR2: ENHRY, SYGVKD. CDR3 bases: TGTGCCATCAGTCCAACAGAGGGAGGGGTAGGAGGCTACACCTTC. It encodes CAISPTEGGVGGYTF.

This chain uses TRBV5-1 with TRBJ2-5; D may be TRBD2 (6 bases). The CDR3 has 17 residues. From germline, CDR1 is SGHRS and CDR2 YFSETQ. V was pared by 4 bases and J by 2 bases, with 21 bases between. Written as DNA, the CDR3 is TGCGCCAGCAGCCCGGGACTCTGGGCCCCAAATCAAGAGACCCAGTACTTC. Translating gives CASSPGLWAPNQETQYF.

This clone has more than one count but fewer than ten. CDR3 protein: CASSPGGTGIYEQYF. The CDR3, as DNA: TGTGCCAGCAGCCCAGGTGGGACAGGGATCTACGAGCAGTACTTC. The chain has TRBV11-2 and TRBJ2-7; 9 nucleotides match TRBD1. With 5 bases clipped from V and 3 bases from J, the junction kept 8 bases outside the gene matches. The germline V gene has CDR1 SGHAT and CDR2 FQNNGV. This CDR3 is 15 amino acids long.

The chain recombines TRBV4-2 with TRBJ2-7, with TRBD2 matching over 10 bases. This CDR3 region has 16 residues. Germline-derived CDR1 and CDR2 are LGHNA and YNFKEQ. The V gene end was trimmed by 0 bases and the J gene end by 5 bases; junction bases not matched to a gene: 7. CDR3: CASSQDLAGARNEQYF. Here the CDR3 DNA reads TGTGCCAGCAGCCAAGATCTAGCGGGGGCAAGGAACGAGCAGTACTTC.

The CDR3: CASSQDQPSLRNTQYF. The CDR3 nucleotides read TGTGCCAGCAGCCAAGATCAGCCTAGCCTCCGAAATACGCAGTATTTT. The V call is TRBV3-1 (or the pseudogene TRBV3-2), the J call TRBJ2-3; D is possibly TRBD2 (5 bases). The germline V gene has CDR1 LGHDT and CDR2 YNNKEL (reference sequence). The CDR3 covers 16 residues. V lost 0 bases and J lost 7, with 17 bases in between.

The chain joins TRBV7-2 to TRBJ2-2, with D possibly matching TRBD1 (5 bases). The CDR3 is made up of 15 amino acids. V was clipped by 4 bases and J by 2 bases, with 11 bases between them. The V gene's germline CDR1 is SGHTA and CDR2 FQGNSA. CDR3 DNA: TGTGCCAGCAGCTATTACGACAGCAACACCGGGGAGCTGTTTTTT. As protein: CASSYYDSNTGELFF.

This clone was picked up a small number of times. V and J are TRBV10-3 and TRBJ1-1, with D uncertain. CDR1 and CDR2 (germline): ENHRY, SYGVKD. V was shortened by 7 bases and J by 3 bases, with 24 bases between the two germline ends. The CDR3 is 17 amino acids. CDR3 region: CAIKGLPNRGRDTEAFF. The CDR3 region has the DNA TGTGCCATCAAGGGCCTGCCGAACAGAGGGAGGGACACTGAAGCTTTCTTT.

V usage is TRBV18 and J usage is TRBJ1-1, with TRBD1 identical over 8 bases. The CDR3 spans 18 residues. V lost 1 base and J lost 0; bases outside the gene matches: 10. The V gene's germline CDR1 is KGHSH and CDR2 LQKENI. CDR3 sequence reads: CASSPLPAGGGMNTEAFF. In nucleotides, the CDR3 is TGTGCCAGCTCACCACTTCCGGCAGGGGGCGGAATGAACACTGAAGCTTTCTTT.

The V and J genes are TRBV29-1 and TRBJ1-2; TRBD1 agrees at 7 bases. V shed 7 bases, J shed 8 bases, and the junction held 7 bases outside the gene matches. The CDR3 is made up of 11 amino acids. Germline values: CDR1 SQVTM, CDR2 ANQGSEA. The CDR3 region is CSAVGTEGYTF. CDR3 nucleotide sequence: TGCAGCGCTGTCGGGACAGAGGGCTACACCTTC.